This T cell receptor beta chain is from a study of T cell responses to AZD1222 COVID-19 vaccine. Whole-study results and caveats: Just 5 to 7 AZD1222 recipients were seropositive at baseline. Females made up more of the donors, who were largely white British, and clonal diversity may have come out too low.

Using immunoSEQ multiplex PCR, the repertoire was profiled, and TCRdb retains in-frame clones only, with some absent. The sample holds around 120,000 clones; 80% to 95% are singletons and the top ten take over 7.5%. Trimming removed 2 bases at V and 1 base at J, with 18 bases between. The CDR3 spans 18 residues. Looked up from germline, CDR1 is LGHNT and CDR2 is FRNRAP. Comments on this clone: The antigen remains unidentified.

The source was peripheral blood, collected 28 days after the second AZD1222 dose. The chain has TRBV12-5 and TRBJ2-1, with D perhaps given as TRBD1 or TRBD2 (5 bases each). The origin of this receptor is an adult who received the AZD1222 COVID-19 vaccine. The DNA of the CDR3 is TGTGCTAGTGGTTTGTCGTTCTCCCGGGACGGGTCCTACAATGAGCAGTTCTTC. Translating it yields CASGLSFSRDGSYNEQFF.